This T cell receptor (beta chain) was sequenced during a study of human versus mouse CDR3 diversity and MHC coevolution. This table comes from immunoSEQ multiplex PCR, and its TCRdb copy is limited to in-frame clones, with some not included. In the table there are about 60,000 clones, 94% of which are singletons. As to this clone: Its specificity is not known.

Study-level points and caveats: iCHAO1 estimated the human TCR beta repertoire at 1.5 million to 2 million clonotypes.

The sequencing input was naive CD4+ T cells from blood. Subset denoted: CD45RO-negative CD62L-positive naive CD4 T cells. The sequence was obtained from a person aged 55 to 75 in good health.

This CDR3 reads CASSPWRGNTEAFF. The DNA of the CDR3 is TGTGCCAGCAGCCCATGGCGGGGTAACACTGAAGCTTTCTTT. The chain carries TRBV6-1 and TRBJ1-1; D gene uncertain. V shed 6 bases and J shed 2 bases, with 13 bases lying between them. The CDR3 totals 14 residues. Germline loops: CDR1 MNHNS, CDR2 SASEGT.